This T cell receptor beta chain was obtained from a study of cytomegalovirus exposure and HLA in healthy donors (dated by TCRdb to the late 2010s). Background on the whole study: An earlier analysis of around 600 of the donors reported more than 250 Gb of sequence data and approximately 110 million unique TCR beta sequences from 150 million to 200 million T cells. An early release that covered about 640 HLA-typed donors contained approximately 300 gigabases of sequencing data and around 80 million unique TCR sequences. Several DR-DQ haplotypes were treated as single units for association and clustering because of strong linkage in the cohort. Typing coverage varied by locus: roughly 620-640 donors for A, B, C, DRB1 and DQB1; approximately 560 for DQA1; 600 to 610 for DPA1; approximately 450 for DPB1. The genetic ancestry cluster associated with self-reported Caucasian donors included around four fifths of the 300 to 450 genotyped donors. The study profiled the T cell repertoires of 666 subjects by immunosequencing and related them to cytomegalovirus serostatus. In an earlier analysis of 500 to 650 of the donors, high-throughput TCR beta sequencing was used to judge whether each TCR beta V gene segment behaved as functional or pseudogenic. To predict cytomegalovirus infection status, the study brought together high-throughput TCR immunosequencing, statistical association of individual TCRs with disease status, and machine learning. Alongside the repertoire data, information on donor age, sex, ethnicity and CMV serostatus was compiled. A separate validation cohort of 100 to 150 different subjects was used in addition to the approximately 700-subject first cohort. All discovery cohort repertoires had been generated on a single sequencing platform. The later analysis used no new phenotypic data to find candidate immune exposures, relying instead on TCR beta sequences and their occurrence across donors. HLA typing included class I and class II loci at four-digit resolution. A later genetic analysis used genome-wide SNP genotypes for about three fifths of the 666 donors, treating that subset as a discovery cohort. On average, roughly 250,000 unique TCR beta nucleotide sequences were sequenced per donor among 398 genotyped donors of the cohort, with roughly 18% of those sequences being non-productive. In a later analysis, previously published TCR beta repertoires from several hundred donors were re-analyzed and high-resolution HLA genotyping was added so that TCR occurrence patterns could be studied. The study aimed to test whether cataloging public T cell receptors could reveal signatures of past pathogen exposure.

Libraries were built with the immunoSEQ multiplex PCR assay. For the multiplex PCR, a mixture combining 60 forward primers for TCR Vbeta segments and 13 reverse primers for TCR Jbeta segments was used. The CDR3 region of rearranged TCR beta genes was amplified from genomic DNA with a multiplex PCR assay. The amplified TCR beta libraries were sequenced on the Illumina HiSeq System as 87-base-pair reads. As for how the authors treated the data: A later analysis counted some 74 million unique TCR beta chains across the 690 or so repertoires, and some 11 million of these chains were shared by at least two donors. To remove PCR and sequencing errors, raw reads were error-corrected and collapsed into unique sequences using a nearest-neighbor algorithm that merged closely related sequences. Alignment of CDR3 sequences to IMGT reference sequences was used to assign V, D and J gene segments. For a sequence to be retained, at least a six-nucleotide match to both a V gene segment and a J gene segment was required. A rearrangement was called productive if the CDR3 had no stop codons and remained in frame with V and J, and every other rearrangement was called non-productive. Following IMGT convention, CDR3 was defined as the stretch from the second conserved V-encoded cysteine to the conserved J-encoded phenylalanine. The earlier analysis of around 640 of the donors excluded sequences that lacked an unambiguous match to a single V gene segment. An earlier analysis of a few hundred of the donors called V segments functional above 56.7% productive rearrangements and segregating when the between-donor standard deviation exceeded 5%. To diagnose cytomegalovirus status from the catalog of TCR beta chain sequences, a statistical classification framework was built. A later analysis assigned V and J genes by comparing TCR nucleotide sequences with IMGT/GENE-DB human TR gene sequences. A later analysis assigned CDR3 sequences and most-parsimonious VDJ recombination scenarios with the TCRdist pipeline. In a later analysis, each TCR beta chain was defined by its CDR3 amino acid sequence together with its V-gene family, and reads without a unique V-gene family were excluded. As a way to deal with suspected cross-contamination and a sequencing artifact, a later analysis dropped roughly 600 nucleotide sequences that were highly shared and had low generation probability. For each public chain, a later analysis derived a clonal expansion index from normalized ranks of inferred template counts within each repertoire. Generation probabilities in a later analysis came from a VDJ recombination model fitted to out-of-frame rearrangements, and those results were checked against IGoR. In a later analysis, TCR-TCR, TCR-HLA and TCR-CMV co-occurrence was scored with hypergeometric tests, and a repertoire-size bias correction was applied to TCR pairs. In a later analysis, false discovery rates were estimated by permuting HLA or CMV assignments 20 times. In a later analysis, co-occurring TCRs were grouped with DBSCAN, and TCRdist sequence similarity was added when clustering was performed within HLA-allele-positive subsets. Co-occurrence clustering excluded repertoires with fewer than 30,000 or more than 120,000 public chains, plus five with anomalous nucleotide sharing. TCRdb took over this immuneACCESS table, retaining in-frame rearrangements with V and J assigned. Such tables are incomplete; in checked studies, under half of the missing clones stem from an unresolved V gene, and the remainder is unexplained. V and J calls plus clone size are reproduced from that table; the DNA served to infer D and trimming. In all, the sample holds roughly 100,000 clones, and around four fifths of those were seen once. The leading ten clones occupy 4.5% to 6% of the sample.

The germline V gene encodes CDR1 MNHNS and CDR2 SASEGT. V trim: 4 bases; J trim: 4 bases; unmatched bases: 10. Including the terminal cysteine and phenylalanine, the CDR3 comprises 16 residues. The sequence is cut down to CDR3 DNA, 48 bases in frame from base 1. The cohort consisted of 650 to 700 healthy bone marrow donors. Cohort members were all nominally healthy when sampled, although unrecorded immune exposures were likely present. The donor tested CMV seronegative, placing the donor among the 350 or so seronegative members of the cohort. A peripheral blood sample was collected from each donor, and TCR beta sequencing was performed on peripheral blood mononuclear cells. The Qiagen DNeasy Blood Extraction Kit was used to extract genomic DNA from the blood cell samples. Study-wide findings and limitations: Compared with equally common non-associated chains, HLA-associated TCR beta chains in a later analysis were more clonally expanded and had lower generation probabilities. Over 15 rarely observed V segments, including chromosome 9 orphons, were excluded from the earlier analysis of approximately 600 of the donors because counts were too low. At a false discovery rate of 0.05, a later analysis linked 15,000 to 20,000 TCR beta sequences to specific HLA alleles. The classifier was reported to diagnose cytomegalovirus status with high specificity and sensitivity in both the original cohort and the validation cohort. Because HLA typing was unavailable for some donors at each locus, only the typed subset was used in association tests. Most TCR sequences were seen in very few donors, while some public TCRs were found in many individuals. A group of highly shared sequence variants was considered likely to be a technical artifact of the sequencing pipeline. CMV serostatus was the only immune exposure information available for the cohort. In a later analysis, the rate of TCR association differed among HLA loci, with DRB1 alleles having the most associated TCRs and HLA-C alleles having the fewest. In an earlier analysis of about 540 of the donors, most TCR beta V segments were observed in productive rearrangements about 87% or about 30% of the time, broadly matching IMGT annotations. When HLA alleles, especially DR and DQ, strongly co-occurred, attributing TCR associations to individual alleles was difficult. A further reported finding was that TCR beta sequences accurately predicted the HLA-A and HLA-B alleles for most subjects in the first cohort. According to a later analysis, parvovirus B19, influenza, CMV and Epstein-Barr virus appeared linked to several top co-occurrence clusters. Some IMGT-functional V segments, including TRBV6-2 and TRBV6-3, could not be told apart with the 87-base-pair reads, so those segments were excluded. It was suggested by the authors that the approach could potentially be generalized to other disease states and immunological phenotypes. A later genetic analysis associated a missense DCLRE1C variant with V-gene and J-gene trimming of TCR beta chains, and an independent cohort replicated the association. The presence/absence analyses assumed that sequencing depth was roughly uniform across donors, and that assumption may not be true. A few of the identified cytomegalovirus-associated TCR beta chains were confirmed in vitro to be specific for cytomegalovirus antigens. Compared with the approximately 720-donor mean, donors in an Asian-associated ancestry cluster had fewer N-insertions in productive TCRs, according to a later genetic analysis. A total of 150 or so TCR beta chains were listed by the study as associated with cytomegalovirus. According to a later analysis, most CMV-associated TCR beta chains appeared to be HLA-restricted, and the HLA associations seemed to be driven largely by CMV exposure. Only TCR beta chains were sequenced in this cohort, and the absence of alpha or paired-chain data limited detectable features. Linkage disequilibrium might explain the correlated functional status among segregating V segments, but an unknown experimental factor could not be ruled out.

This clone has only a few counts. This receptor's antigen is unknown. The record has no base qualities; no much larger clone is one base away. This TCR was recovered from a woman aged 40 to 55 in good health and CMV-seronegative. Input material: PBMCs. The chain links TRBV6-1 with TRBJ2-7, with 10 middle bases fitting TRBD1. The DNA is TGTGCCAGCAGTGGAGTCGGCGACAGGGGGCTGTACGAGCAGTACTTC. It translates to CASSGVGDRGLYEQYF.